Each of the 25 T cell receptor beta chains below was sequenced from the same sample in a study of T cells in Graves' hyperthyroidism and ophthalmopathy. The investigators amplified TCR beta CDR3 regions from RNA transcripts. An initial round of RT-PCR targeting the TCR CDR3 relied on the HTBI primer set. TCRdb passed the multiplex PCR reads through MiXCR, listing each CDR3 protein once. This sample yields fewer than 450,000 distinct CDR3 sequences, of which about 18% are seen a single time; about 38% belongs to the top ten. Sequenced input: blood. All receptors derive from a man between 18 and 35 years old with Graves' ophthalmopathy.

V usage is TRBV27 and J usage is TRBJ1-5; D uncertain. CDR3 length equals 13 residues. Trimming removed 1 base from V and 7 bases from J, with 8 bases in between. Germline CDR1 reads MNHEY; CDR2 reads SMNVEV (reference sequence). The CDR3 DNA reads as TGTGCCAGCAGTTTATTTGTGGACCAGCCCCAGCATTTT. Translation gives CASSLFVDQPQHF.

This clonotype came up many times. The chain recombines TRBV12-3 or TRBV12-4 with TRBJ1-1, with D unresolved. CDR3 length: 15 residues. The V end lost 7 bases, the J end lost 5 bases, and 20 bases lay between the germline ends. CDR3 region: CASNNPSGRETEAFF. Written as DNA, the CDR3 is TGTGCCAGCAACAATCCTTCCGGGAGGGAGACTGAAGCTTTCTTT.

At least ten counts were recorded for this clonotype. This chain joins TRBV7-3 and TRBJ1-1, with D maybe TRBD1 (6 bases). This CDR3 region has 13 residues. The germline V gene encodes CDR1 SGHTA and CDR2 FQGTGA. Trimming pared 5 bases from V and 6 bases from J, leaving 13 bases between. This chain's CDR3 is CASSALQGAEAFF. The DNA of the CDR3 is TGTGCCAGCAGCGCCCTACAGGGCGCTGAAGCTTTCTTT.

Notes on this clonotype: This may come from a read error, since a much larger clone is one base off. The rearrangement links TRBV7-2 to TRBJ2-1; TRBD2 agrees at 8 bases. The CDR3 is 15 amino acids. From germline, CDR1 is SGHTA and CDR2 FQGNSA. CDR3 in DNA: TGTGCCAGCAGCTTAGTTACCGGGGGGGACAATGGGCAGTTCTTC. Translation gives CASSLVTGGDNGQFF.

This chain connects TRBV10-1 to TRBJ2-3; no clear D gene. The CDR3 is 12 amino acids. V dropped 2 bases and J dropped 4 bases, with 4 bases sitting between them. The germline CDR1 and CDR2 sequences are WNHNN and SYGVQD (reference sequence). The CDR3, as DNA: TGCGCCAGCAGTGAGAACGCAGATACGCAGTATTTT. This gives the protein CASSENADTQYF.

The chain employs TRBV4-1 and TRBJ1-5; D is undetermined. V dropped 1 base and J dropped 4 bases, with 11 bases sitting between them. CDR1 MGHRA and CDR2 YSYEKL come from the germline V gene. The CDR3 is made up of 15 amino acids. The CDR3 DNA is TGCGCCAGCAGCCAAGGAGGGAGGGTAAATCAGCCCCAGCATTTT. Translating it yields CASSQGGRVNQPQHF.

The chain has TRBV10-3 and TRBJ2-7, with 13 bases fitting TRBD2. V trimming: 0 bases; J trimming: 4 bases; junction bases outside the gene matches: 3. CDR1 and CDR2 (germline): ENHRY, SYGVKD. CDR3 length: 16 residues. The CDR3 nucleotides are TGTGCCATCAGTGAGTCCGGACTAGCGGGGGAGTACGAGCAGTACTTC. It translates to CAISESGLAGEYEQYF.

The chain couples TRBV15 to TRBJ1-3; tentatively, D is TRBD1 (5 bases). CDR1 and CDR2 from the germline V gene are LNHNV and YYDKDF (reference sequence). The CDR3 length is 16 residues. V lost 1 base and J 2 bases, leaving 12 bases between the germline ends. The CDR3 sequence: CATSRALGTAGNTIYF. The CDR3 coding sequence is TGTGCCACCAGCAGAGCCCTCGGGACGGCTGGAAACACCATATATTTT. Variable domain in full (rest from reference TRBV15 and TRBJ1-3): DAMVIQNPRYQVTQFGKPVTLSCSQTLNHNVMYWYQQKSSQAPKLLFHYYDKDFNNEADTPDNFQSRRPNTSFCFLDIRSPGLGDTAMYLCATSRALGTAGNTIYFGEGSWLTVV.

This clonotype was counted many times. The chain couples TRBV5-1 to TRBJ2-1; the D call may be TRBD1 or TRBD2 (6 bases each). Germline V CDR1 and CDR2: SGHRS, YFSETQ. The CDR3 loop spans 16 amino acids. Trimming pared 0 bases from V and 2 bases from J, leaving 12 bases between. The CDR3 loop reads CASSLDWGDTYNEQFF. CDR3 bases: TGCGCCAGCAGCTTGGATTGGGGGGACACCTACAATGAGCAGTTCTTC.

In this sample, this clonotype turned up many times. CDR3 sequence reads: CASSLVGQGTDTQYF. CDR3 DNA: TGTGCCAGCAGCTTAGTGGGACAGGGGACAGATACGCAGTATTTT. This chain joins TRBV7-9 and TRBJ2-3; 10 bases agree with TRBD1. Germline values: CDR1 SEHNR, CDR2 FQNEAQ (reference sequence). Trimming removed 1 base from V and 3 bases from J; junction bases left unmatched: 1. The length of the CDR3 is 15 residues.

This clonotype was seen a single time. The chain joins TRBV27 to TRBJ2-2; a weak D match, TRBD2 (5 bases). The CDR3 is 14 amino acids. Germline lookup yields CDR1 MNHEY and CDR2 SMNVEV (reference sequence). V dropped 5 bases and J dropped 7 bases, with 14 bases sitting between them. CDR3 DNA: TGTGCCAGCAGTCCCCTTATTCGGGGCGGGGAGCTGTTTTTT. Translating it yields CASSPLIRGGELFF.

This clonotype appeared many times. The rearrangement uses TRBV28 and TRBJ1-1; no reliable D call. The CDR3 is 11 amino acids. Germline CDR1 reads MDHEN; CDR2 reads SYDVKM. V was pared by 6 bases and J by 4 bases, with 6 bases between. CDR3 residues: CASRMITEAFF. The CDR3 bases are TGTGCCAGCAGGATGATCACTGAAGCTTTCTTT.

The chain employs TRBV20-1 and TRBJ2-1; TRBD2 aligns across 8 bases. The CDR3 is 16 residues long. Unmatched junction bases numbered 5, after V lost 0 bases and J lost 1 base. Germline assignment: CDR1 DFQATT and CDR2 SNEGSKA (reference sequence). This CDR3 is CSARDLLAGSYNEQFF. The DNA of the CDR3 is TGCAGTGCTAGAGATCTCTTAGCGGGGTCCTACAATGAGCAGTTCTTC.

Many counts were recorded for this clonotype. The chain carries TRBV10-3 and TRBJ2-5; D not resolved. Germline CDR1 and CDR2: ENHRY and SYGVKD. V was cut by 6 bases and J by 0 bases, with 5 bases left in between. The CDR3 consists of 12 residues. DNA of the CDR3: TGTGCCATCAGCGTTTACCAAGAGACCCAGTACTTC. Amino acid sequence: CAISVYQETQYF.

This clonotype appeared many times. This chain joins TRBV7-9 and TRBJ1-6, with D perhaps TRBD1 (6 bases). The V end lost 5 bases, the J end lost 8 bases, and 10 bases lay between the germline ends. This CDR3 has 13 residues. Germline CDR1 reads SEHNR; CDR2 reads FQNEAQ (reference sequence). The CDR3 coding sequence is TGTGCCAGCAGCCCCAGACAGGATTCACCCCTCCACTTT. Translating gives CASSPRQDSPLHF.

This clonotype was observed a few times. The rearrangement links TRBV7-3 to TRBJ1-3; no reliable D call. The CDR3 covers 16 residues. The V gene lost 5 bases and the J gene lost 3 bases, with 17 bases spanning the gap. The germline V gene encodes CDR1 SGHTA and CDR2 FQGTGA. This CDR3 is CASSPHSGVLGNTIYF. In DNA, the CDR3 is TGTGCCAGCAGCCCCCACTCGGGAGTGCTTGGAAACACCATATATTTT.

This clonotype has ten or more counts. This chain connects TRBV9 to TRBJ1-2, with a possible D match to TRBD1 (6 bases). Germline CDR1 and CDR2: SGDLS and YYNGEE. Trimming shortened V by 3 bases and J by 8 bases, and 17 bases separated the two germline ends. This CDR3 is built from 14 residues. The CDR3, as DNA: TGTGCCAGCAGCGCAGCACAGGGTGTCGAAGGCTACACCTTC. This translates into CASSAAQGVEGYTF. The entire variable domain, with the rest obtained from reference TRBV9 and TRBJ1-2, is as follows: DSGVTQTPKHLITATGQRVTLRCSPRSGDLSVYWYQQSLDQGLQFLIQYYNGEERAKGNILERFSAQQFPDLHSELNLSSLELGDSALYFCASSAAQGVEGYTFGSGTRLTVV.

CDR3 amino acids: CASSPPHSRVRTGELFF. CDR3 sequence (DNA): TGTGCCAGCAGCCCCCCCCACAGCAGGGTACGCACCGGGGAGCTGTTTTTT. The rearrangement links TRBV14 to TRBJ2-2, with D maybe TRBD1 (5 bases). The V and J ends lost 4 bases and 4 bases respectively, with 19 bases between them. CDR1 and CDR2 (germline): SGHDN, FVKESK. The CDR3 consists of 17 residues.

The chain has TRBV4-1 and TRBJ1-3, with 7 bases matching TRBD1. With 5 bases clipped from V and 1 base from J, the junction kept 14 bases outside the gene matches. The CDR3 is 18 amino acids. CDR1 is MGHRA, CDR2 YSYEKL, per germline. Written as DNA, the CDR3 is TGCGCCAGCAGCTTGAGGTCCCCTAACAGGGGATCTGGAAACACCATATATTTT. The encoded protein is CASSLRSPNRGSGNTIYF.

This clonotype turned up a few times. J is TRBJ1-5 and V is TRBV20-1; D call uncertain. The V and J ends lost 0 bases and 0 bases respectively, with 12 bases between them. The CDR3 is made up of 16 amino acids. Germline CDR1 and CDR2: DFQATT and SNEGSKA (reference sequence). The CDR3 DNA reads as TGCAGTGCTAGAGATCTCGCCGGCAGTAGCAATCAGCCCCAGCATTTT. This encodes CSARDLAGSSNQPQHF.

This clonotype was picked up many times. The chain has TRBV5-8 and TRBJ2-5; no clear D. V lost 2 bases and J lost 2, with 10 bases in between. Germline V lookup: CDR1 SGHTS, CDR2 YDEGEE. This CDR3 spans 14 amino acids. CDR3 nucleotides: TGTGCCAGCAGCTTCAGTCTGATACAAGAGACCCAGTACTTC. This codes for CASSFSLIQETQYF. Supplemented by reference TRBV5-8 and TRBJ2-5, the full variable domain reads EAGVTQSPTHLIKTRGQQATLRCSPISGHTSVYWYQQALGLGLQFLLWYDEGEERNRGNFPPRFSGRQFPNYSSELNVNALELEDSALYLCASSFSLIQETQYFGPGTRLLVL.

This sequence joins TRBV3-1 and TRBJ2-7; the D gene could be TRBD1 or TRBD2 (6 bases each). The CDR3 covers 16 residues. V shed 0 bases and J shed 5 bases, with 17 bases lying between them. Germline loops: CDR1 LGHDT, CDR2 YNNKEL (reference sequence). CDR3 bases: TGTGCCAGCAGCCAAGATTGGGGGGCGCCCAGTGACGAGCAGTACTTC. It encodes CASSQDWGAPSDEQYF.

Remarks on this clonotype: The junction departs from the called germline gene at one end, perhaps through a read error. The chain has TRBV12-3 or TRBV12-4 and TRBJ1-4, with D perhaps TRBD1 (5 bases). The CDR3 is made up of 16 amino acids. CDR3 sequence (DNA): TGTGCCAGCAGACTAGGGGCGTATATAGCTAATGAAAAACTGGTTTTT. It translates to CASRLGAYIANEKLVF.

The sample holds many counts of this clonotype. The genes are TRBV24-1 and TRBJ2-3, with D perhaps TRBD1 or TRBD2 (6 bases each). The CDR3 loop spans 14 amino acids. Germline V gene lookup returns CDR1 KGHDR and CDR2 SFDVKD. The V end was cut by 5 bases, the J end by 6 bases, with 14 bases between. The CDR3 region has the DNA TGTGCCACCAGTGGGAAAGGGGGGCCTGATACGCAGTATTTT. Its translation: CATSGKGGPDTQYF.

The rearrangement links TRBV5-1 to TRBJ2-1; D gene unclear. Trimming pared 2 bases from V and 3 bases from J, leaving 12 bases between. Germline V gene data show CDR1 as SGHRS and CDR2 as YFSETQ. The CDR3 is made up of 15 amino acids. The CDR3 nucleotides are TGCGCCAGCAGCTTTAAATTGGGGTTCTACAATGAGCAGTTCTTC. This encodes CASSFKLGFYNEQFF.